This T cell receptor beta chain was profiled in a study of T cell repertoires in cytomegalovirus infection. A note on this clonotype: The antigen remains undetermined.

Study conclusions and caveats: The study identified carriers of CMV plus the relevant HLA from cumulative public TCR beta family frequency.

Via MiXCR, TCRdb re-called the reads, giving one row per CDR3 protein. The sample lists about a million distinct CDR3 sequences, around 30% seen once, with about 14% in the top ten. The V end lost 7 bases, the J end lost 7 bases, and 23 bases lay between the germline ends. The germline gives CDR1 SGHDN, CDR2 FVKESK. CDR3 length: 16 residues. The receptor was derived from a human donor in good health (CMV status not recorded). Some clones in this sample may be carry-over from other donors' samples. The chain links TRBV14 to TRBJ1-5; possible D gene TRBD1, 6 bases. Material: cultured CD8+ T cells from PBMCs, obtained from culture after CMV antigen stimulation. CDR3 in amino acids: CASTKEYVQGRQPQHF. In DNA, the CDR3 is TGTGCCAGCACCAAGGAATACGTACAGGGAAGGCAGCCCCAGCATTTT.